This TCR beta chain emerged from a study of identical twins (dated by TCRdb to the mid-2010s). A note on the overall study: To test whether fetal clonotypes persist, this study deep-sequenced TCR alpha and beta repertoires from monozygotic twins, from unrelated adults of various ages, and from cord blood. To rule out contamination, replicate twin experiments were performed at different times with different library preparation protocols. The paper as a whole reports these results and caveats: Excess twin sharing in beta out-of-frame sequences was weaker because fewer shared sequences lowered the signal-to-noise ratio. Compared with coincidental sharing between unrelated individuals, out-of-frame TCR alpha sequences shared between twins showed an excess of sequences with low generation probability. In monozygotic twins, out-of-frame TCR alpha sharing was systematically underestimated by recombination models, although the models agreed with sharing between unrelated individuals. Zero-insertion analyses could be partly confounded by invariant T cells such as MAIT and iNKT, though diverse VJ usage argued against such confounding for most clonotypes. Abundant cord blood beta clonotypes had fewer insertions, young adult naive repertoires showed a similar but weaker trend, and memory repertoires showed no such trend. Because the same donors could not be followed over many years, conclusions were based on cross-sectional statistical analysis.

All donors were healthy Caucasians. V is cut back by 7 bases and J by 4 bases, with 16 bases in the junction unmatched. Taken from cysteine to phenylalanine, the CDR3 has 16 residues. CDR3 DNA only is kept here, 48 bases in frame from base 1. This clonotype was seen many times. Its specific antigen is unknown. No per-base quality is available; no much larger clone lies one base away. The receptor library was made with 5' RACE. Sequencing was performed on an Illumina HiSeq 2000. Template switching introduced a universal primer binding site; the final cDNA contained a unique molecular identifier, enabling accurate counting of TCR cDNA molecules. First-strand cDNA for TCR alpha and beta chains was synthesized from specific primers in the conserved constant-segment region. To control for contamination, each cDNA library was double barcoded with a SMART-Mk sample barcode plus Illumina barcodes. TruSeq adapter sequences and Illumina sample barcodes were added in two successive PCR steps. The TCR alpha and beta cDNA libraries were sequenced on the Illumina HiSeq platform using custom primers. In the original analysis: Unique molecular identifiers were extracted from raw reads with MiGEC, and CDR3 positions were determined with MiXCR. For each individual, recombination models were inferred using an EM algorithm with the repgenHMM and IGoR tools. Shared clonotypes were analyzed with the tcR package in R, and sharing was normalized by the product of cloneset sizes. To study raw recombination without the effects of thymic and clonal selection, out-of-frame nonproductive sequences were analyzed. The public sequencing data were trimmed at Q25 with fastp and processed into clonotypes with MiXCR by TCRdb, which kept only in-frame beta chains. Records with the same CDR3 protein are collapsed into one entry carrying the most frequent genes and DNA. TCRdb's processing, not the study's, gives the V and J calls here. Recorded for this sample are roughly 1,500,000 distinct CDR3 sequences; about 32% of them occurred a single time. The ten largest clones take up around 0.25% of the sample.

In this chain, TRBV12-3 or TRBV12-4 is recombined with TRBJ2-7; a stretch of 7 junction bases matches TRBD2. This TCR was recovered from a newborn girl in good health. Sequencing was carried out using cord blood. The bases read TGTGCCAGCACCTATCGCACGGGAGGAGTGCAATACGAGCAGTACTTC. This gives the protein CASTYRTGGVQYEQYF.